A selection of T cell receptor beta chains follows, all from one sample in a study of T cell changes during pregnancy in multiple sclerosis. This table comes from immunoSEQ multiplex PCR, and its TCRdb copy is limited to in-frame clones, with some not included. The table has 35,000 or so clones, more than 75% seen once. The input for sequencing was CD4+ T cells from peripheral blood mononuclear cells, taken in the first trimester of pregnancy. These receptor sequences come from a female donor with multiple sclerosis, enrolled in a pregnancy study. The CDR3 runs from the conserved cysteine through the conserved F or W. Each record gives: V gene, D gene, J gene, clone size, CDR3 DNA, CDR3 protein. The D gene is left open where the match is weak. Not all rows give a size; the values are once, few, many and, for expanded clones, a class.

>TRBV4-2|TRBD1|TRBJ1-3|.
TGTGCCAGCAGCCAAGATTTGGCAGGGGGCTCCTCTGGAAACACCATATATTTT
CASSQDLAGGSSGNTIYF
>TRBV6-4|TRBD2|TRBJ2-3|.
TGTGCCAGCTCCCGGGAGGTGAAGTCAGATACGCAGTATTTT
CASSREVKSDTQYF
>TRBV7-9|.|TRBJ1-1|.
TGTGCCAGCAGCTCCCTTAGGGGTCCGAACACTGAAGCTTTCTTT
CASSSLRGPNTEAFF
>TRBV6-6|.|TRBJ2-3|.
TGTGCCAGCAGGGACCAGCGGGTCGATACGCAGTATTTT
CASRDQRVDTQYF
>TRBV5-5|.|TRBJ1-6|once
TGTGCCAGCAGCTCGGCTTGGCAGGGCTTAAGGAGCTCCTATAATTCACCCCTCCACTTT
CASSSAWQGLRSSYNSPLHF
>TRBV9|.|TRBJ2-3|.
TGTGCCAGCAGCGTTGGCTCGAGCACAGATACGCAGTATTTT
CASSVGSSTDTQYF
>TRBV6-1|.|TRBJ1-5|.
TGTGCCAGCAGTGAGGCAGGTTGGAATCAGCCCCAGCATTTT
CASSEAGWNQPQHF
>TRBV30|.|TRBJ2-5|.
TGTGCCTGGAGTGGTCAGGGAGAGACCCAGTACTTC
CAWSGQGETQYF
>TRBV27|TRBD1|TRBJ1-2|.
TGTGCCAGCAGTCCCCGGACAGGCCGGGTCTATGGCTACACCTTC
CASSPRTGRVYGYTF
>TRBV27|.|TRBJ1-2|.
TGTGCCAGCAGGGCCCGTGGCTACACCTTC
CASRARGYTF
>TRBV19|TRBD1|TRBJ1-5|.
TGTGCCAGTAGGGGGACAGGGGCCCCCAATCAGCCCCAGCATTTT
CASRGTGAPNQPQHF
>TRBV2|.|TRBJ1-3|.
TGTGCCAGCAGTGAGGTCTTAAGCGGAAACACCATATATTTT
CASSEVLSGNTIYF
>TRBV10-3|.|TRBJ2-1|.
TGTGCCATCAGTCGGCCGGGAGAGAGCAATGAGCAGTTCTTC
CAISRPGESNEQFF
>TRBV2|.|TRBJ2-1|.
TGTGCCAGCAGTAGCGTCTTCTACAATGAGCAGTTCTTC
CASSSVFYNEQFF
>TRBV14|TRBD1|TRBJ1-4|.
TGTGCCAGCAGCCAGCCCAGGACAGGGGCTAATGAAAAACTGTTTTTT
CASSQPRTGANEKLFF
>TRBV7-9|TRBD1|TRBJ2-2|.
TGTGCCAGCAGCTTGACCCGGGACAGGGGGCGAGGGGAGCTGTTTTTT
CASSLTRDRGRGELFF
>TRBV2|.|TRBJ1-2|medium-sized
TGTGCCAGCAGTGTTGGGGGCGGGAACTATGGCTACACCTTC
CASSVGGGNYGYTF
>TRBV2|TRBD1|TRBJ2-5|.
TGTGCCAGCAAAGGCAGGGGGTACCAAGAGACCCAGTACTTC
CASKGRGYQETQYF
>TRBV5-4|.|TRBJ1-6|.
TGTGCCAGCAGCGTGATGGCGGGCGATAATTCACCCCTCCACTTT
CASSVMAGDNSPLHF
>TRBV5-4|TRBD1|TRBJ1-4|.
TGTGCCAGCAGCTCGGGACAGGCGTTTGAAAAACTGTTTTTT
CASSSGQAFEKLFF
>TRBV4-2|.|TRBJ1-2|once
TGTGCCAGCAGCCAATCCCTCCCTCGTGAGGGAATCCACTATGGCTACACCTTC
CASSQSLPREGIHYGYTF
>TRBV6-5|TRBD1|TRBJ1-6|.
TGTGCCAGCGGGGGACAGAGAAATTCACCCCTCCACTTT
CASGGQRNSPLHF
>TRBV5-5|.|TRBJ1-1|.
TGTGCCAGCAGCTTGGCCCCCAGGGATCACACTGAAGCTTTCTTT
CASSLAPRDHTEAFF
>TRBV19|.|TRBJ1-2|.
TGTGCCAGTAGTATTGGGCAGGGGTTATATGGCTACACCTTC
CASSIGQGLYGYTF
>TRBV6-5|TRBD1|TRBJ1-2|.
TGTGCCAGCAGACAGGGGATTGGGGGCTATGGCTACACCTTC
CASRQGIGGYGYTF
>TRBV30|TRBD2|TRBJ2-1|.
TGTGCCTGGAGGCTAGCGGGAGTATATGAGCAGTTCTTC
CAWRLAGVYEQFF
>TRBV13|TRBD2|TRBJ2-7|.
TGTGCCAGCAGCTTAACACGACTAGCGGGGGACTCCTACGAGCAGTACTTC
CASSLTRLAGDSYEQYF
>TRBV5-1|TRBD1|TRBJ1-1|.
TGCGCCAGCAAAACCGGGACAGCGAACACTGAAGCTTTCTTT
CASKTGTANTEAFF
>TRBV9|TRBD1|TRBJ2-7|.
TGTGCCAGCAGCGTAGGGGACAGGGTATTAACCTACGAGCAGTACTTC
CASSVGDRVLTYEQYF
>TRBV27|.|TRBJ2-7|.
TGTGCCAGCAGCCGACCCCGGGCAGGGAACTACGAGCAGTACTTC
CASSRPRAGNYEQYF
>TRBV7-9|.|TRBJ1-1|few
TGTGCCAGCAGCTTATGGCGGGCAGAGAACACTGAAGCTTTCTTT
CASSLWRAENTEAFF
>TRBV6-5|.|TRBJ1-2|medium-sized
TGTGCCACCCGCGGGGGCGGAAGCTACACCTTC
CATRGGGSYTF
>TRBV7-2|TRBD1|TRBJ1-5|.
TGTGCCAGCAGTAATCCAGGGGGCGCCGGTAGCAATCAGCCCCAGCATTTT
CASSNPGGAGSNQPQHF
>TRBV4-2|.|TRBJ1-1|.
TGTGCCAGCAGCCAAGATTACGGCGCAGCCTCAGGGATTGAAGCTTTCTTT
CASSQDYGAASGIEAFF
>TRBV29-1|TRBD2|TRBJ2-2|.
TGCAGCGCGCGACTAGCGGGGAAAGACTATACCGGGGAGCTGTTTTTT
CSARLAGKDYTGELFF
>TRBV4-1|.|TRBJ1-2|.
TGCGCCAGCAGCCAAGAGGTGGGGCAGGCAATCTATGGCTACACCTTC
CASSQEVGQAIYGYTF
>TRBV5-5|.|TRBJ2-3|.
TGTGCCAGCAGCTTGAAACGGGGTGAAGTTCCGGCAGATACGCAGTATTTT
CASSLKRGEVPADTQYF
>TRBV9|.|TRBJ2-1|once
TGTGCCAGCAGCTCCCGGGTGAGCTCCTACAATGAGCAGTTCTTC
CASSSRVSSYNEQFF
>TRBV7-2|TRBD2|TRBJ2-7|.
TGTGCCAGCAGCACCTCTAGCGGGGGGGTTCGGTACGAGCAGTACTTC
CASSTSSGGVRYEQYF
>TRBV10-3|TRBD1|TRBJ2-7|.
TGTGCCATCAGTTCTTCAGACAGGGCCCTATCCTACGAGCAGTACTTC
CAISSSDRALSYEQYF
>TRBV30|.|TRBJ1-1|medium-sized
TGTGCCTGGAGTCCCGACCCTAGGTTTTCTGAAGCTTTCTTT
CAWSPDPRFSEAFF
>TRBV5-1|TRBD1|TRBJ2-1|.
TGCGCCAGCAGCTGGGGGCCGGGACAGGGAAATGAGCAGTTCTTC
CASSWGPGQGNEQFF
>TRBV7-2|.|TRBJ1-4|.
TGTGCCAGCAGCCTACTAGGCCGAGGGGAAAAACTGTTTTTT
CASSLLGRGEKLFF
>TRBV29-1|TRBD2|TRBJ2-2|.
TGCAGCGTTGAAGAGGGGAGGGGCTACACCGGGGAGCTGTTTTTT
CSVEEGRGYTGELFF
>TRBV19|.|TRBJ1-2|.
TGTGCCAGTTCCTCGCAGGCCCTTAGCGGCGGCTACACCTTC
CASSSQALSGGYTF
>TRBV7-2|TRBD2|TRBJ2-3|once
TGTGCCAGCAGCCCGGGGGCTAGCGGGGGCCTGTGGGGCACAGATACGCAGTATTTT
CASSPGASGGLWGTDTQYF
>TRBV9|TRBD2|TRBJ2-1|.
TGTGCCAGCAGCGTAGTAGCGGGAGATCATGAGCAGTTCTTC
CASSVVAGDHEQFF
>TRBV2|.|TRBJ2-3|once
TGTGCCAGCAGTGAGAGTGGGGCGTCAGATACGCAGTATTTT
CASSESGASDTQYF
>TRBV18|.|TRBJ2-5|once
TGTGCCAGCTCACCACCCAGCCAAGAGACCCAGTACTTC
CASSPPSQETQYF
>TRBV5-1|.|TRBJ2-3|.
TGCGCCAGCAGCTTGGTTCAGGGACACACAGATACGCAGTATTTT
CASSLVQGHTDTQYF